This T cell receptor beta chain was sequenced in a study of T cell changes during pregnancy in multiple sclerosis. Germline assignment: CDR1 SNHLY and CDR2 FYNNEI. CDR3 length: 12 residues. V was clipped by 10 bases and J by 8 bases; unmatched bases: 6. This table comes from immunoSEQ multiplex PCR, and its TCRdb copy is limited to in-frame clones, with some not included. Of 48,000 or so clones listed, 80% to 95% were seen once; the top ten hold around 0.9%. This sequence originates from a female donor in good health, enrolled as a control in a pregnancy study. The chain combines TRBV2 with TRBJ2-1, with 9 bases aligning to TRBD1. Sample: CD4+ T cells from peripheral blood mononuclear cells, taken in the second trimester of pregnancy. The CDR3 nucleotides read TGTGCCACCGGACAGGGGATTGATGAGCAGTTCTTC. It is translated as CATGQGIDEQFF.